This is a list of T cell receptor beta chains from one sample in a study of T cell responses to AZD1222 COVID-19 vaccine. Libraries were prepared by immunoSEQ multiplex PCR; TCRdb keeps only in-frame clonotypes and omits some of them. The table shows approximately 140,000 clones, with around 88% occurring only once. The sequences come from peripheral blood, collected on day 0 of AZD1222 vaccination. The receptors were gathered from an adult in good health. CDR3s include the opening cysteine and the closing phenylalanine or tryptophan. The D gene is left open where the match is weak. Size tells how often a clone was seen (once, few, many) or the class of an expanded clone, and some rows leave it out.

v_gene,d_gene,abundance,j_gene,CDR3aa,CDR3nt
TRBV2,.,few,TRBJ1-1,CASKRGRNTEAFF,TGTGCCAGCAAGCGTGGCAGGAACACTGAAGCTTTCTTT
TRBV19,.,.,TRBJ1-6,CASSMDRDGPLHF,TGTGCCAGTAGTATGGACAGAGACGGGCCCCTCCACTTT
TRBV27,.,.,TRBJ2-2,CASSLRSMDTGELFF,TGTGCCAGCAGTCTCCGGTCTATGGACACCGGGGAGCTGTTTTTT
TRBV27,.,.,TRBJ1-2,CASSLDIRRGYTF,TGTGCCAGCAGTTTGGACATTCGTAGGGGCTACACCTTC
TRBV29-1,TRBD2,.,TRBJ2-1,CSVEPPWLAGGGNEQFF,TGCAGCGTTGAACCCCCTTGGCTAGCGGGGGGGGGCAATGAGCAGTTCTTC
TRBV12-3/TRBV12-4,.,.,TRBJ1-1,CASSRVNTEAFF,TGTGCCAGCTCGCGGGTGAACACTGAAGCTTTCTTT
TRBV7-9,TRBD1,.,TRBJ2-1,CASSLVTGLYNEQFF,TGTGCCAGCAGCTTGGTGACAGGGTTATACAATGAGCAGTTCTTC
TRBV7-3,.,.,TRBJ2-2,CASSSQPGRNTGELFF,TGTGCCAGCAGCTCCCAACCGGGTCGCAACACCGGGGAGCTGTTTTTT
TRBV7-9,.,.,TRBJ1-1,CASMRTGNTEAFF,TGTGCCAGCATGCGAACAGGGAACACTGAAGCTTTCTTT
TRBV27,.,.,TRBJ1-3,CASQDFSGNTIYF,TGTGCCAGCCAAGACTTCTCTGGAAACACCATATATTTT
TRBV3-1/TRBV3-2,.,.,TRBJ2-1,CASKNSNEQFF,TGTGCCAGCAAGAATAGCAATGAGCAGTTCTTC
TRBV28,.,.,TRBJ1-4,CASSLLGVTNEKLFF,TGTGCCAGCAGTTTGTTGGGGGTAACTAATGAAAAACTGTTTTTT
TRBV12-5,.,.,TRBJ1-2,CATGRTYGYTF,TGTGCGACGGGACGGACCTATGGCTACACCTTC
TRBV27,.,.,TRBJ1-2,CATGIQGRPRGYTF,TGTGCCACCGGGATACAGGGAAGGCCGAGAGGCTACACCTTC
TRBV19,.,few,TRBJ1-6,CASSFPGGQGAPLHF,TGTGCCAGTAGTTTCCCTGGCGGGCAGGGCGCACCCCTCCACTTT
TRBV7-3,.,few,TRBJ2-1,CASSRYRSNEQFF,TGTGCCAGCAGCAGGTACCGTAGCAATGAGCAGTTCTTC
TRBV9,TRBD2,.,TRBJ2-3,CASSSPGLLEDTQYF,TGTGCCAGCAGTTCTCCGGGACTACTGGAGGATACGCAGTATTTT
TRBV10-3,.,.,TRBJ1-1,CAISELGTRDEAFF,TGTGCCATCAGTGAATTAGGGACGAGGGATGAAGCTTTCTTT
TRBV7-9,TRBD1,once,TRBJ1-2,CASTPQGAGYGYTF,TGTGCCAGCACCCCACAGGGGGCGGGATATGGCTACACCTTC
TRBV6-5,.,.,TRBJ1-2,CASSRQALPNYGYTF,TGTGCCAGCAGTAGACAGGCGCTTCCTAACTATGGCTACACCTTC
TRBV5-1,.,.,TRBJ2-1,CASSYMTSFNEQFF,TGCGCCAGCAGCTACATGACTAGTTTCAATGAGCAGTTCTTC
TRBV24-1,.,.,TRBJ1-4,CATRGAANEKLFF,TGTGCCACCAGGGGGGCTGCTAATGAAAAACTGTTTTTT
TRBV7-2,.,.,TRBJ2-7,CASSFGLTYEQYF,TGTGCCAGCAGCTTTGGACTAACCTACGAGCAGTACTTC
TRBV9,.,.,TRBJ1-2,CASSPIDTSNYGYTF,TGTGCCAGCAGCCCCATAGACACATCTAACTATGGCTACACCTTC
TRBV19,TRBD1,.,TRBJ1-3,CASSTLGGTGGRNTIYF,TGTGCCAGTAGTACCCTTGGGGGGACAGGCGGAAGAAACACCATATATTTT
TRBV11-3,TRBD1,.,TRBJ2-3,CASSLGQTDTQYF,TGTGCCAGCAGCCTGGGACAGACAGATACGCAGTATTTT
TRBV12-5,TRBD1,.,TRBJ2-7,CASGQDRVEQYF,TGTGCTAGTGGTCAAGACAGGGTGGAGCAGTACTTC
TRBV9,TRBD1,once,TRBJ1-1,CASHKGSGTGERNTEAFF,TGTGCCAGTCACAAGGGCTCCGGGACAGGGGAAAGGAACACTGAAGCTTTCTTT
TRBV24-1,TRBD1,.,TRBJ2-3,CATSDRGQGTDTQYF,TGTGCCACCAGTGACCGCGGACAGGGGACAGATACGCAGTATTTT
TRBV7-7,TRBD2,.,TRBJ2-1,CASSVASGVYNEQFF,TGTGCTAGCAGCGTTGCTAGCGGGGTTTACAATGAGCAGTTCTTC
TRBV30,.,.,TRBJ2-7,CAWIRGGPGYEQYF,TGTGCCTGGATCCGAGGGGGGCCTGGGTACGAGCAGTACTTC
TRBV18,TRBD1,.,TRBJ1-6,CASSGDRSSYNSPLHF,TGTGCCAGCTCAGGGGACAGAAGTTCCTATAATTCACCCCTCCACTTT
TRBV7-9,.,.,TRBJ1-1,CASSSEGGTEAFF,TGTGCCAGCAGTTCTGAAGGGGGGACTGAAGCTTTCTTT
TRBV15,.,.,TRBJ1-4,CATSSPGGLNEKLFF,TGTGCCACCAGCAGTCCCGGTGGGCTTAATGAAAAACTGTTTTTT
TRBV7-3,.,.,TRBJ2-7,CASSLARGSEQYF,TGTGCCAGCAGCTTGGCCCGGGGGAGCGAGCAGTACTTC
TRBV27,TRBD1,.,TRBJ2-1,CASSPDQGARSSYNEQFF,TGTGCCAGCAGCCCCGACCAGGGGGCTCGGAGCTCCTACAATGAGCAGTTCTTC
TRBV7-2,.,once,TRBJ1-3,CASSLVRAESGNTIYF,TGTGCCAGCAGCTTAGTCAGGGCCGAATCTGGAAACACCATATATTTT
TRBV5-1,.,.,TRBJ1-6,CASSLGFVGEGQPPLHF,TGCGCCAGCAGCTTGGGGTTCGTCGGGGAGGGCCAACCACCCCTCCACTTT
TRBV7-3,.,.,TRBJ2-1,CASSLIVSDEQFF,TGTGCCAGCAGCTTAATAGTGTCCGATGAGCAGTTCTTC
TRBV12-3/TRBV12-4,.,.,TRBJ2-1,CASSLGSYNEQFF,TGTGCCAGCAGTTTAGGGTCCTACAATGAGCAGTTCTTC
TRBV19,.,once,TRBJ1-1,CASSLEGGGTEAFF,TGTGCCAGTAGTCTCGAGGGAGGCGGCACTGAAGCTTTCTTT
TRBV29-1,.,.,TRBJ2-3,CSAKFTDTQYF,TGCAGCGCCAAGTTCACAGATACGCAGTATTTT
TRBV12-3/TRBV12-4,.,.,TRBJ1-2,CASSLYDGYTF,TGTGCCAGCAGTTTATACGATGGCTACACCTTC
TRBV15,.,once,TRBJ1-5,CATSWNSNQPQHF,TGTGCCACCAGCTGGAATAGCAATCAGCCCCAGCATTTT
TRBV7-3,TRBD1,.,TRBJ2-3,CASSSDRSSTDTQYF,TGTGCCAGCAGCTCGGACAGGTCGAGCACAGATACGCAGTATTTT
TRBV20-1,.,.,TRBJ2-7,CSARGSRKYF,TGCAGTGCTAGAGGCTCGAGAAAGTACTTC
TRBV6-5,.,.,TRBJ1-1,CASSYSGNSLNTEAFF,TGTGCCAGCAGTTACTCGGGGAACAGCCTGAACACTGAAGCTTTCTTT
TRBV19,.,once,TRBJ1-2,CASSIASQVYGYTF,TGTGCCAGTAGTATAGCCTCCCAGGTCTATGGCTACACCTTC
TRBV30,TRBD1,.,TRBJ1-2,CAWNTGGGYTF,TGTGCCTGGAACACAGGGGGCGGCTACACCTTC
TRBV2,.,.,TRBJ2-7,CASSPTRRGYEQYF,TGTGCCAGCAGTCCTACTCGGAGGGGCTATGAGCAGTACTTC